This TCR beta chain was recovered during a study of blood T cell repertoires in COVID-19. Study in general: Donors in the United States, Italy and Spain gave samples during acute or convalescent COVID-19. The cDNA or gDNA used as material had been derived from T cells, B-cell-depleted T cells, or PBMCs.

The table came from immunoSEQ multiplex PCR; TCRdb's copy has only in-frame clones and leaves some out. The sample yields approximately 250,000 clones, less than 95% seen once. Losses at the gene ends were 2 bases for V and 5 bases for J; bases not matched to a gene: 8. Germline V CDR1 and CDR2: LGHNA, YSLEER. The CDR3 loop spans 18 amino acids. Sequenced input: PBMCs or T cells enriched from blood (not recorded which). This TCR came from a man in his forties who had been exposed to COVID-19. The chain is built from TRBV4-3 and TRBJ2-5; 16 bases are shared with TRBD2. The CDR3 spells CASSQQGLAGGSIETQYF. The CDR3 nucleotides are TGCGCCAGCAGCCAACAGGGACTAGCGGGAGGGAGTATTGAGACCCAGTACTTC.